This TCR beta chain came from a study of cytomegalovirus exposure and HLA in healthy donors. PCR primers comprised 60 Vbeta and 13 Jbeta primers. The method was immunoSEQ multiplex PCR; TCRdb's version includes in-frame clones alone and lacks a portion of them. The sample consists of 95,000 to 150,000 clones, 72% of them appearing once. The length of the CDR3 is 14 residues. The germline gives CDR1 KGHSH, CDR2 LQKENI. Trimming removed 5 bases from V and 2 bases from J; junction bases left unmatched: 3. This clonotype was sampled from a man aged 30 to 45 in good health and CMV-seronegative. This chain connects TRBV18 to TRBJ2-1; 7 positions agree with TRBD2. The sample was PBMCs. CDR3 nucleotides: TGTGCCAGCTCAATCGGGGGGACCTACAATGAGCAGTTCTTC. This sequence encodes CASSIGGTYNEQFF.